This note documents a single TCR beta chain sequence. As yet, its antigen is unknown. Germline V gene data show CDR1 as MNHNY and CDR2 as SVGAGI (reference sequence). The length of the CDR3 is 12 residues. V was clipped by 6 bases and J by 1 base, with 7 bases between them. The data derive from a study of cytomegalovirus exposure and HLA in healthy donors. Study-wide points: Sequencing probably produced one cluster of sequence variants that were highly shared. The study flagged some 170 TCR beta chains as cytomegalovirus-associated.

The PCR had 60 Vbeta and 13 Jbeta primers. The data were produced by immunoSEQ multiplex PCR, yet TCRdb's version contains in-frame clones alone and is incomplete. The table lists 120,000 to 150,000 clones, 75% to 80% of them singletons. Material for sequencing was PBMCs. The chain employs TRBV6-6 and TRBJ2-7, with D hard to call. The source of this sequence is a woman in her 50s in good health and CMV-seronegative. The DNA for the CDR3 is TGTGCCAGCAGCCGCGGATCCTACGAGCAGTACTTC. Its translation is CASSRGSYEQYF.